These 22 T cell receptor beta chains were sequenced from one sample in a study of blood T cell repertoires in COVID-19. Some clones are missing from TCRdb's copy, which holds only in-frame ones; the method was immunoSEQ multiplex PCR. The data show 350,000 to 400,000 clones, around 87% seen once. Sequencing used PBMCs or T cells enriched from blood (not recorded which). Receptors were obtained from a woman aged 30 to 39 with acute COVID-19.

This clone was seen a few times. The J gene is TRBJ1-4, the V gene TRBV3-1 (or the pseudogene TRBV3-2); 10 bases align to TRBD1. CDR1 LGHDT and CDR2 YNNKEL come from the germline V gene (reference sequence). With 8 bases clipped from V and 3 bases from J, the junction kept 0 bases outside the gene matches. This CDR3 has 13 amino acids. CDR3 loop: CASGQGANEKLFF. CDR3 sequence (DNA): TGTGCCAGCGGACAGGGGGCTAATGAAAAACTGTTTTTT.

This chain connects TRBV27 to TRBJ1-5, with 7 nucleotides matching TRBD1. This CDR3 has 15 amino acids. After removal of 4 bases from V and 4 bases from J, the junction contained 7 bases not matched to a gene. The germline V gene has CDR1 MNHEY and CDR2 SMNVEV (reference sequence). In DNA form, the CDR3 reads TGTGCCAGCAGTTGCCCGGGACAGTTTAATCAGCCCCAGCATTTT. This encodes CASSCPGQFNQPQHF.

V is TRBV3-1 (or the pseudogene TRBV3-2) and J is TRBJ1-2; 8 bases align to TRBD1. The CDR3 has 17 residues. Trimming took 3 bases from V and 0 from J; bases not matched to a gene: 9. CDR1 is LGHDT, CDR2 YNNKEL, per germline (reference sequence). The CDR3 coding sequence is TGTGCCAGCAGCCAGCCGCGACAGGGGCCTGCTAACTATGGCTACACCTTC. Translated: CASSQPRQGPANYGYTF.

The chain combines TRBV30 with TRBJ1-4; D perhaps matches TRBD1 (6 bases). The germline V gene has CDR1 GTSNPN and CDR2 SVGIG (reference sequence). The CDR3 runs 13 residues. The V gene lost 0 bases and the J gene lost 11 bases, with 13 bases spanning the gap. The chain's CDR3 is CAWSVQGLRKLFF. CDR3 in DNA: TGTGCCTGGAGTGTTCAGGGGCTGAGGAAACTGTTTTTT. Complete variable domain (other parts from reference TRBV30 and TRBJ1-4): SQTIHQWPATLVQPVGSPLSLECTVEGTSNPNLYWYRQAAGRGLQLLFYSVGIGQISSEVPQNLSASRPQDRQFILSSKKLLLSDSGFYLCAWSVQGLRKLFFGSGTQLSVL.

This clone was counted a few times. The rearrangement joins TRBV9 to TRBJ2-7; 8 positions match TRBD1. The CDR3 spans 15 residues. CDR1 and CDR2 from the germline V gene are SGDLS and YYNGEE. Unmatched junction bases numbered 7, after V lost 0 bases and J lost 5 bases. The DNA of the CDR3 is TGTGCCAGCAGCGTAGGGAGACAGGGGTACCACGAGCAGTACTTC. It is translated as CASSVGRQGYHEQYF.

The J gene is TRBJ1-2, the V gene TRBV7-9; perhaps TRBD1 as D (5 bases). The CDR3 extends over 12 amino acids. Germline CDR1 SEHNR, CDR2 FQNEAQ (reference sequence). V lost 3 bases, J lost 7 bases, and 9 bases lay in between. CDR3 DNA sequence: TGTGCCAGCAGCTTCGCGGGGACTGGCTACACCTTC. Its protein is CASSFAGTGYTF.

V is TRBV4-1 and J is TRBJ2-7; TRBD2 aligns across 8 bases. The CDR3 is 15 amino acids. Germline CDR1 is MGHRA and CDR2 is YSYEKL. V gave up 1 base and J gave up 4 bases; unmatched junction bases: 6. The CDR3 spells CASSQGQSGGYEQYF. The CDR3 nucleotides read TGCGCCAGCAGCCAAGGACAGTCGGGGGGGTACGAGCAGTACTTC.

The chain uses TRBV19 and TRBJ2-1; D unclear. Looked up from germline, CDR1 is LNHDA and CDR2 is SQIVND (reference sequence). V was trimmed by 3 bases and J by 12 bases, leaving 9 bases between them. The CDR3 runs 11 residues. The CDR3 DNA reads TGTGCCAGTAGTATTGGGCAGACGCAGTTCTTC. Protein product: CASSIGQTQFF. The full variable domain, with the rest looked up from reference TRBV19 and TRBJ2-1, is DGGITQSPKYLFRKEGQNVTLSCEQNLNHDAMYWYRQDPGQGLRLIYYSQIVNDFQKGDIAEGYSVSREKKESFPLTVTSAQKNPTAFYLCASSIGQTQFFGPGTRLTVL.

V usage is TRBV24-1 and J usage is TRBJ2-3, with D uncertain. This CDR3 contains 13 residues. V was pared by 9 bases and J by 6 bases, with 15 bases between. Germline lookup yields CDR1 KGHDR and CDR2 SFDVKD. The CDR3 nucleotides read TGTGCCACCTCACGCGCCCCCGGGGATACGCAGTATTTT. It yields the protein CATSRAPGDTQYF.

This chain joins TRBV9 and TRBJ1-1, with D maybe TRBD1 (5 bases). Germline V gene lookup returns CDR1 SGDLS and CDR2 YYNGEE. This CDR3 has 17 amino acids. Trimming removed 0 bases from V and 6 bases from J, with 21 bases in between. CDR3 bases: TGTGCCAGCAGCGTAGGTTCTGGGGCAGGGCCCAGGTCTGAAGCTTTCTTT. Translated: CASSVGSGAGPRSEAFF. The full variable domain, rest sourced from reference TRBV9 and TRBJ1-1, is DSGVTQTPKHLITATGQRVTLRCSPRSGDLSVYWYQQSLDQGLQFLIQYYNGEERAKGNILERFSAQQFPDLHSELNLSSLELGDSALYFCASSVGSGAGPRSEAFFGQGTRLTVV.

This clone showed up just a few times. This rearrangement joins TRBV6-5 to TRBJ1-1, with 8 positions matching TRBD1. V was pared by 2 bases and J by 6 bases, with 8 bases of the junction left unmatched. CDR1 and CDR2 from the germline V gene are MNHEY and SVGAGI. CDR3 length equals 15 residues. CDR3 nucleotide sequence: TGTGCCAGCAGTTACGCCAGGGGACAGGTCTCTGAAGCTTTCTTT. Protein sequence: CASSYARGQVSEAFF.

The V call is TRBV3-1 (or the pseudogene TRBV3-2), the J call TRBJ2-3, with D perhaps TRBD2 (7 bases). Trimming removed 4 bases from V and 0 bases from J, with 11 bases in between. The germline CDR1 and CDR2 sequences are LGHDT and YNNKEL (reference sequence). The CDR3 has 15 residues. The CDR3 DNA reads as TGTGCCAGCAGCCTCGAGGGGGGGAGCACAGATACGCAGTATTTT. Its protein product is CASSLEGGSTDTQYF.

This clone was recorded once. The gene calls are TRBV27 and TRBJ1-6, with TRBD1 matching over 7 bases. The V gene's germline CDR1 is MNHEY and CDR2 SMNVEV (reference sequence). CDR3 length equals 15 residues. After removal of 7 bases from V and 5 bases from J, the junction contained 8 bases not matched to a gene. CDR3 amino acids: CASTRGQANNSPLHF. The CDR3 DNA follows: TGTGCCAGCACCAGAGGACAGGCTAATAATTCACCCCTCCACTTT.

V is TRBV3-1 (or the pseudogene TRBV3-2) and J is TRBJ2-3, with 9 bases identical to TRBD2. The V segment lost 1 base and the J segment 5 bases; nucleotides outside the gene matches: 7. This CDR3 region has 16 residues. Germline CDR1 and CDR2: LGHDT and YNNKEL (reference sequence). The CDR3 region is CASSQAVSGGGDTQYF. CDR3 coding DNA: TGTGCCAGCAGCCAAGCTGTTAGCGGGGGTGGAGATACGCAGTATTTT.

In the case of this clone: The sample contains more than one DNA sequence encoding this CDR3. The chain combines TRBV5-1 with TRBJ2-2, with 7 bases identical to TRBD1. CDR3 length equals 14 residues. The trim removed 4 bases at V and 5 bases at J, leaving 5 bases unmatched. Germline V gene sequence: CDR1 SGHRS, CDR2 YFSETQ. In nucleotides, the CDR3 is TGCGCCAGCAGCCGGGACAGTCGAACCGGGGAGCTGTTTTTT. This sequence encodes CASSRDSRTGELFF.

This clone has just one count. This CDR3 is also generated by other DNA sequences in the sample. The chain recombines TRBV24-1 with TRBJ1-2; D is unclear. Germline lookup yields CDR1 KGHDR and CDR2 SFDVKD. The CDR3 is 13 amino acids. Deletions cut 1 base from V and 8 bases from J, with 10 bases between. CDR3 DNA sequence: TGTGCCACCAGTGATTTACTGGGCGGGGGCTACACCTTC. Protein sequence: CATSDLLGGGYTF.

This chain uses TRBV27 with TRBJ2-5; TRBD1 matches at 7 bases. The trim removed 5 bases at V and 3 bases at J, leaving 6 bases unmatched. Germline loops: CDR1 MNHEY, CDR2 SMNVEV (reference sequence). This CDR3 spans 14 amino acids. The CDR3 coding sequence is TGTGCCAGCAGTCCGACAGGGAGAAAAGAGACCCAGTACTTC. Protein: CASSPTGRKETQYF.

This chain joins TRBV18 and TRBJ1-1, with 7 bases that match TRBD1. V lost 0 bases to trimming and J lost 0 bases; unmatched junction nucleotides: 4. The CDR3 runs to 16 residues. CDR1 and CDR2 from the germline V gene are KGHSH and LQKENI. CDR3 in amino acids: CASSPPQGRMNTEAFF. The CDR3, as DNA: TGTGCCAGCTCACCACCACAGGGGCGCATGAACACTGAAGCTTTCTTT.

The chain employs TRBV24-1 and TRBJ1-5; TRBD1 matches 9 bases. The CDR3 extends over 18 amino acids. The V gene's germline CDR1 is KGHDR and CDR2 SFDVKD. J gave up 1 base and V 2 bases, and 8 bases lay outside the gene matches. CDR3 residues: CATSDSTIGTGSNQPQHF. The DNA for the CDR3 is TGTGCCACCAGTGATTCAACCATAGGGACAGGGAGCAATCAGCCCCAGCATTTT.

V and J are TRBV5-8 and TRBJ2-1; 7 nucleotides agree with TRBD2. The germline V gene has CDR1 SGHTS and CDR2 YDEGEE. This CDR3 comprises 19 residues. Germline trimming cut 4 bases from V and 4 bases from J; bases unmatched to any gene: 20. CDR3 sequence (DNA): TGTGCCAGCAGCGGCGACGTTCTGGTAACGGGGAGGGTTTACAATGAGCAGTTCTTC. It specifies CASSGDVLVTGRVYNEQFF.

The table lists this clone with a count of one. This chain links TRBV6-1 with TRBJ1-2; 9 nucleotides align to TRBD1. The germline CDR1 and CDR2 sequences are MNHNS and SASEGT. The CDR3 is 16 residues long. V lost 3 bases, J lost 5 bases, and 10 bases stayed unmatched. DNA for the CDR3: TGTGCCAGCAGTGATAGGGGTCGGACAGGGGCTTATGGCTACACCTTC. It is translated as CASSDRGRTGAYGYTF.

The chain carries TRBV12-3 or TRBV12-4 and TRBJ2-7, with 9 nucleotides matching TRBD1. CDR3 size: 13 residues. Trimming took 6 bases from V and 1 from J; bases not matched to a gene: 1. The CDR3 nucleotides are TGTGCCAGCAGGGACAGGGGATCCTACGAGCAGTACTTC. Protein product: CASRDRGSYEQYF.